This TCR beta chain was captured in a study of OX40 agonist ivuxolimab in advanced cancers. Germline CDR1 is SGHVS and CDR2 is FNYEAQ. Trimming shortened V by 5 bases and J by 2 bases, and 12 bases separated the two germline ends. This CDR3 is built from 15 residues. Sequencing was performed with immunoSEQ multiplex PCR; in TCRdb, only in-frame clones are kept and a portion is missing. This sample has 70,000 to 90,000 clones, with roughly 80% found just once. Here the sequenced sample was CD4+ or CD8+ T cells sorted from blood, taken in a trial of the OX40 agonist ivuxolimab. This chain uses TRBV7-6 with TRBJ2-2; D gene ambiguous. This sequence originates from an adult with an advanced solid tumor such as melanoma, head and neck, liver or kidney cancer. The CDR3 sequence: CASSGHPRNTGELFF. The CDR3 DNA reads as TGTGCCAGCAGCGGCCACCCAAGAAACACCGGGGAGCTGTTTTTT.